This TCR beta chain was retrieved from a study of vaccination and CD4 T cells after COVID-19. Trimming removed 1 base from V and 0 bases from J, with 9 bases in between. Germline V gene lookup returns CDR1 SGHTA and CDR2 FQGNSA. CDR3 length: 15 amino acids. The study's findings and limits: Median SARS-CoV-2-reactive clonotype numbers went up from about 20 to 38, but not significantly.

Treatment in this sample: roughly 10-day PBMC culture with coronavirus spike peptide pools or control peptides (ViraFEST assay). The assay that was used to sequence DNA from cultured CD4+ T cells was the Oncomine TCR Beta short-read assay. Someone extracted genomic DNA from cultured CD4+ T cells. One entry per CDR3 protein results from TCRdb running MiXCR on the PCR reads. The repertoire holds over 20,000 distinct CDR3 sequences, 60% to 75% seen once, with just over 8.5% in the top ten. Comment on this clonotype: Its antigen remains unidentified.

The sequence derives from a human donor who had recovered from COVID-19. The specimen sequenced was CD4+ T cells from blood, cultured in vitro. V usage is TRBV7-2 and J usage is TRBJ1-1; D uncertain. CDR3 in DNA: TGTGCCAGCAGCTTAGTACAGACCATGAACACTGAAGCTTTCTTT. Its protein is CASSLVQTMNTEAFF.